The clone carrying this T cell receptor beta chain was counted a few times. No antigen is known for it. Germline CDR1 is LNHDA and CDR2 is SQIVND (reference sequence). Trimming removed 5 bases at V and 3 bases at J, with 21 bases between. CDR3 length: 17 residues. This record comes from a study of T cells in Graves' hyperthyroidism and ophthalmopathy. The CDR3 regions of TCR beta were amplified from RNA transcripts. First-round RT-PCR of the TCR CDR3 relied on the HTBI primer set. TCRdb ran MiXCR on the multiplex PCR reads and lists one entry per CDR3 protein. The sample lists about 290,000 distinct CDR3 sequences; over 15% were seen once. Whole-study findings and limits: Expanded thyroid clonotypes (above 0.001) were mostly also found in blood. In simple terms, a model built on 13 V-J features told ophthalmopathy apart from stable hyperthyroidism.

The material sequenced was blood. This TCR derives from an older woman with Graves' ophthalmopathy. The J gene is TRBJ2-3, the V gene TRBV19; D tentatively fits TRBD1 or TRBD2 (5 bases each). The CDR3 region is CASSPPGFQRGTDTQYF. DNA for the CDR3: TGTGCCAGTAGTCCTCCAGGGTTCCAGAGGGGAACAGATACGCAGTATTTT.